The clone carrying this T cell receptor (beta chain) was detected a few times. In the original workflow: Across samples, TCR counts had a median of about 92,000 and ranged from 23,224 to 690,600. Each CDR3 protein is one row after TCRdb ran MiXCR on the RACE reads. TCRdb, not the original authors, processed these V and J calls. The repertoire holds over 130,000 distinct CDR3 sequences, with around 11% as singletons. The data originate from a study of human T cells and chemical hapten exposure. In the study overall: The use of 2% DPC on approximately 2 cm by approximately 2 cm of upper inner arm skin constituted sensitization. TCR yields per sample varied mostly from small pooled library volume differences.

The time point: patch test 2, 6 weeks after DPC sensitization. Specified treatment: therapeutic diphenylcyclopropenone sensitization with weekly scalp DPC. Total RNA was extracted from unfractionated whole blood. The germline V gene has CDR1 SNHLY and CDR2 FYNNEI. The V gene lost 4 bases and the J gene lost 4 bases, with 14 bases spanning the gap. The CDR3 consists of 15 residues. The receptor comes from a woman between 45 and 65 years old with alopecia areata. Some clones in this sample may be carry-over from other donors' samples. The chain combines TRBV2 with TRBJ2-1; weak D call: TRBD1 (5 bases). Sample: whole blood, taken in connection with sensitization to the hapten diphenylcyclopropenone (DPC). CDR3 sequence reads: CASSAPGIFYNEQFF. The CDR3 DNA follows: TGTGCCAGCAGTGCCCCAGGGATCTTTTACAATGAGCAGTTCTTC. Supplemented by reference TRBV2 and TRBJ2-1, the full variable domain reads EPEVTQTPSHQVTQMGQEVILRCVPISNHLYFYWYRQILGQKVEFLVSFYNNEISEKSEIFDDQFSVERPDGSNFTLKIRSTKLEDSAMYFCASSAPGIFYNEQFFGPGTRLTVL.